Presented here are 11 T cell receptor beta chains from one specimen sequenced in a study of cytomegalovirus exposure and HLA in healthy donors. It was with 60 Vbeta and 13 Jbeta primers that the PCR ran. Method: immunoSEQ multiplex PCR; TCRdb's copy keeps in-frame clones and lacks some. Found here are around 78,000 clones, about three quarters of them singletons; the top ten hold over 8.5%. Sequencing was performed on PBMCs. All receptors come from a woman aged 40 to 49 in good health and CMV-seropositive.

The chain combines TRBV4-1 with TRBJ2-3, with D perhaps matching TRBD1 (5 bases). Germline V gene sequence: CDR1 MGHRA, CDR2 YSYEKL. The CDR3 is 15 residues long. Trimming pared 1 base from V and 0 bases from J, leaving 8 bases between. The chain's CDR3 is CASSQGGLSTDTQYF. Here the CDR3 DNA reads TGCGCCAGCAGCCAAGGGGGCCTTAGCACAGATACGCAGTATTTT.

This rearrangement joins TRBV19 to TRBJ1-5, with 12 bases identical to TRBD1. J lost 6 bases, V lost 3 bases, and 9 bases had no gene match. This CDR3 has 17 amino acids. Germline lookup yields CDR1 LNHDA and CDR2 SQIVND (reference sequence). DNA of the CDR3: TGTGCCAGTAGTATGAGGGGACAGGGGGCGGTTAGTCAGCCCCAGCATTTT. Translated, it gives CASSMRGQGAVSQPQHF.

The chain carries TRBV7-9 and TRBJ1-1, with 12 bases that match TRBD1. Trimming at V came to 5 bases and at J to 6 bases, leaving 10 bases not matched to a gene. Germline-derived CDR1 and CDR2 are SEHNR and FQNEAQ (reference sequence). The CDR3 length is 16 residues. The CDR3 sequence is CASSLTPGQGAAEAFF. The CDR3 bases are TGTGCCAGCAGCCTAACTCCGGGACAGGGGGCCGCTGAAGCTTTCTTT.

This clone has more than one count but fewer than ten. V gene TRBV6-5 combines with J gene TRBJ1-5, with 7 bases identical to TRBD1. The germline CDR1 and CDR2 sequences are MNHEY and SVGAGI. The V and J ends lost 0 bases and 6 bases, in that order; junction bases with no gene match: 8. CDR3 size: 16 residues. The CDR3, as DNA: TGTGCCAGCAGTTACTCCGGCAGGGGGATGGGTCAGCCCCAGCATTTT. The encoded protein is CASSYSGRGMGQPQHF.

The chain couples TRBV6-5 to TRBJ2-1; 9 nucleotides agree with TRBD1. There are 15 residues in the CDR3. V lost 5 bases and J lost 10; bases outside the gene matches: 12. From germline, CDR1 is MNHEY and CDR2 SVGAGI. The CDR3 reads CASSPSGQGAFEQFF. The CDR3 DNA reads as TGTGCCAGCAGTCCTTCGGGACAGGGCGCTTTCGAGCAGTTCTTC.

The chain recombines TRBV5-1 with TRBJ2-5, with a weak D call TRBD2 (6 bases). Trimming took off 0 bases at V and 5 bases at J, with 11 bases between the two ends. The CDR3 is 14 residues long. Germline loops: CDR1 SGHRS, CDR2 YFSETQ. This CDR3 is CASSLGTSWETQYF. The CDR3 DNA reads TGCGCCAGCAGCTTGGGCACTAGCTGGGAGACCCAGTACTTC.

V usage is TRBV5-1 and J usage is TRBJ2-7; 7 bases agree with TRBD2. CDR3 length: 14 amino acids. The germline CDR1 and CDR2 sequences are SGHRS and YFSETQ. The V and J ends lost 2 bases and 2 bases, in that order; junction bases with no gene match: 4. For the CDR3, the DNA is TGCGCCAGCAGCTTAAACGGGGGGACCTACGAGCAGTACTTC. Translated: CASSLNGGTYEQYF.

The chain has TRBV7-8 and TRBJ2-1; 7 bases line up with TRBD1. V shed 2 bases, J shed 3 bases, and the junction held 10 bases outside the gene matches. Per the germline V gene, CDR1 is SGHVS and CDR2 is FQNEAQ. The CDR3 contains 17 residues. In DNA, the CDR3 is TGTGCCAGCAGCTTAACCCTCCAGACAGGGATCTACAATGAGCAGTTCTTC. Amino acid sequence: CASSLTLQTGIYNEQFF.

This clone has only a few counts. The gene calls are TRBV6-1 and TRBJ2-7, with TRBD1 identical over 7 bases. The germline CDR1 and CDR2 sequences are MNHNS and SASEGT. The CDR3 is made up of 13 amino acids. The ends lost 5 bases at V and 5 bases at J; junction bases unmatched: 6. The DNA of the CDR3 is TGTGCCAGCAGTAAGACAGGGCTCGACGAGCAGTACTTC. This codes for CASSKTGLDEQYF.

This clone occurred a few times. V gene TRBV6-1 combines with J gene TRBJ2-5; 11 nucleotides agree with TRBD1. Trimming removed 6 bases from V and 4 bases from J; junction bases left unmatched: 4. The CDR3 is 14 residues long. Germline loops: CDR1 MNHNS, CDR2 SASEGT. CDR3 sequence reads: CASSGQGAGETQYF. CDR3 in DNA: TGTGCCAGCAGCGGACAGGGGGCAGGAGAGACCCAGTACTTC.

The rearrangement joins TRBV6-6 to TRBJ2-7, with 8 bases fitting TRBD2. This CDR3 contains 14 residues. CDR1 and CDR2 from the germline V gene are MNHNY and SVGAGI (reference sequence). With 2 bases clipped from V and 2 bases from J, the junction kept 2 bases outside the gene matches. The CDR3 protein is CASSYRGLAYEQYF. The CDR3 DNA is TGTGCCAGCAGTTACCGGGGACTAGCCTACGAGCAGTACTTC.